This section outlines one T cell receptor beta chain sequence together with its context. Antigen: not known. Regarding treatment: approximately 9-day PBMC culture with coronavirus spike peptide pools or control peptides (ViraFEST assay). The Oncomine TCR Beta short-read assay sequenced DNA from cultured CD4+ T cells. TCRdb called the PCR reads again in MiXCR, with one record for every CDR3 protein. The profile shows tens of thousands of distinct CDR3 sequences, around 62% of them singletons. This record comes from a study of vaccination and CD4 T cells after COVID-19. Study summary: Cells were stimulated with overlapping spike peptide pools from SARS-CoV-2, HCoV-NL63, HCoV-OC43 and HCoV-229E.

General study results and limits: Convalescent patients had 304 of 307 vaccine-specific clones showing spike mono-reactivity.

The sequenced sample was CD4+ T cells from blood, cultured in vitro. The sequence came from a human donor who had recovered from COVID-19.

CDR3 in amino acids: CASSTALGTEAFF. For the CDR3, the DNA is TGTGCCAGTAGCACTGCTTTGGGTACTGAAGCTTTCTTT. The chain couples TRBV19 to TRBJ1-1; D unresolved. The V and J ends lost 6 bases and 5 bases respectively, with 13 bases between them. The CDR3 extends over 13 amino acids. Looked up from germline, CDR1 is LNHDA and CDR2 is SQIVND (reference sequence).